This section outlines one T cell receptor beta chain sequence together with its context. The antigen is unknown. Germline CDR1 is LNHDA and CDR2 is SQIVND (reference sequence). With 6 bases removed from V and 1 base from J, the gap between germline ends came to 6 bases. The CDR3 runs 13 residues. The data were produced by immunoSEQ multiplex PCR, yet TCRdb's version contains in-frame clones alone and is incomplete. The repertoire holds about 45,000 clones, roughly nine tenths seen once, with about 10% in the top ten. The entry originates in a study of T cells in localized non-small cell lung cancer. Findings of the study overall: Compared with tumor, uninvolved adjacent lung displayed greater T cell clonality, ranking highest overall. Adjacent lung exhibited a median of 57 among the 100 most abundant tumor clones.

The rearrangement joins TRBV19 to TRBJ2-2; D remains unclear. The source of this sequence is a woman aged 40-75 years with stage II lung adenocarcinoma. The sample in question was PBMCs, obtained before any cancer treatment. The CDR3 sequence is CASRDKNTGELFF. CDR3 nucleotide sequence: TGTGCCAGTAGAGACAAGAACACCGGGGAGCTGTTTTTT. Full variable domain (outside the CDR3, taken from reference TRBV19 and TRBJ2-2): DGGITQSPKYLFRKEGQNVTLSCEQNLNHDAMYWYRQDPGQGLRLIYYSQIVNDFQKGDIAEGYSVSREKKESFPLTVTSAQKNPTAFYLCASRDKNTGELFFGEGSRLTVL.